This T cell receptor beta chain was captured by sequencing in a study of blood T cell repertoires in COVID-19. About the research overall: The cDNA or gDNA used as material had been derived from T cells, B-cell-depleted T cells, or PBMCs.

The CDR3 is 14 residues long. Germline V gene sequence: CDR1 SEHNR, CDR2 FQNEAQ (reference sequence). V lost 5 bases and J lost 6; bases outside the gene matches: 5. Sequenced by immunoSEQ multiplex PCR; TCRdb stores in-frame clones only, minus some. The data hold around 240,000 clones, with approximately 82% observed a single time. The TCR comes from a woman of 80 years or more with acute or convalescent COVID-19. The V and J genes are TRBV7-9 and TRBJ1-4, with 8 bases matching TRBD1. The material sequenced was peripheral blood. The CDR3: CASSRGQGDEKLFF. The CDR3 coding sequence is TGTGCCAGCAGCCGCGGACAGGGTGATGAAAAACTGTTTTTT.